The 14 T cell receptor beta chains below all came from one sample that was sequenced in a study of blood T cells in healthy people across ages. PCR was performed a second time for roughly 7 to 11 cycles using a sample-barcoded 5' primer and a J-beta primer mix. TCRdb reprocessed the 5' RACE reads via MiXCR and lists one record per CDR3 protein. The table shows 800,000 or so distinct CDR3 sequences, with 62% occurring only once. The sample consisted of blood. All receptors come from a man younger than 40 in good health.

The CDR3, as DNA: TGTGCCACCCGACCCCTCAGGGCCGGAGGGACAGATACGCAGTATTTT. Amino acids: CATRPLRAGGTDTQYF. This chain links TRBV6-5 with TRBJ2-3, with a tentative D call TRBD2 (6 bases). Trimming left V 10 bases short and J 3 bases short, with 23 bases between. The germline V gene encodes CDR1 MNHEY and CDR2 SVGAGI. There are 16 residues in the CDR3.

This rearrangement joins TRBV5-1 to TRBJ2-7, with 10 nucleotides matching TRBD2. Germline trimming cut 4 bases from V and 5 bases from J; bases unmatched to any gene: 6. The germline V gene encodes CDR1 SGHRS and CDR2 YFSETQ. There are 14 residues in the CDR3. The CDR3 region is CASSAASGSNEQYF. CDR3 DNA sequence: TGCGCCAGCAGCGCTGCTAGCGGGAGCAACGAGCAGTACTTC.

The sample holds a few counts of this clonotype. The chain is built from TRBV5-1 and TRBJ2-4, with a weak D call TRBD1 (5 bases). The J call may be in error: the DNA end matches TRBJ2-7 better. The CDR3 runs to 15 residues. The germline V gene has CDR1 SGHRS and CDR2 YFSETQ. CDR3 sequence: CASSAWGEVTYEQYF. The CDR3 bases are TGCGCCAGCAGCGCGTGGGGCGAAGTAACCTACGAGCAGTACTTC.

In regard to this clonotype: Just one base apart from a much larger clone, this may be a read error. This chain connects TRBV6-4 to TRBJ2-3; TRBD2 might be the D (5 bases). Trimming took 0 bases from V and 4 from J, leaving 8 bases between them. The CDR3 extends over 14 amino acids. Germline V gives CDR1 MRHNA, CDR2 SNTAGT. DNA for the CDR3: TGTGCCAGCAGTGACTCTGCGGAGGCAGATACGCAGTATTTT. Translated, it gives CASSDSAEADTQYF.

This clonotype was seen many times. V and J are TRBV12-3 or TRBV12-4 and TRBJ2-7; no firm D call. The CDR3 extends over 13 amino acids. V shed 5 bases and J shed 2 bases, with 10 bases lying between them. As DNA, the CDR3 is TGTGCCAGCAGTCCCGGGTCCCCCTACGAGCAGTACTTC. Encoded protein: CASSPGSPYEQYF.

CDR3 amino acids: CASSYGQGSNYGYTF. Here the CDR3 DNA reads TGTGCCAGCAGTTATGGACAGGGTAGTAACTATGGCTACACCTTC. This chain joins TRBV5-5 and TRBJ1-2, with 8 positions matching TRBD1. Germline V gene data show CDR1 as SGHKS and CDR2 as YYEKEE (reference sequence). This CDR3 is built from 15 residues. Losses at the gene ends were 5 bases for V and 1 base for J; bases not matched to a gene: 7.

The gene calls are TRBV7-9 and TRBJ1-4; D not certain. The germline V gene encodes CDR1 SEHNR and CDR2 FQNEAQ (reference sequence). The CDR3 consists of 14 residues. V was pared by 1 base and J by 3 bases, with 6 bases between. CDR3 protein: CASSLDSPNEKLFF. DNA for the CDR3: TGTGCCAGCAGCTTAGACAGTCCTAATGAAAAACTGTTTTTT. The full variable domain, with the rest looked up from reference TRBV7-9 and TRBJ1-4, is DTGVSQNPRHKITKRGQNVTFRCDPISEHNRLYWYRQTLGQGPEFLTYFQNEAQLEKSRLLSDRFSAERPKGSFSTLEIQRTEQGDSAMYLCASSLDSPNEKLFFGSGTQLSVL.

The V and J genes are TRBV3-1 and TRBJ2-1; 8 bases map to TRBD2. This CDR3 is built from 13 residues. Germline-derived CDR1 and CDR2 are LGHDT and YNNKEL (reference sequence). V lost 8 bases, J lost 8 bases, and 8 bases stayed unmatched. CDR3 in DNA: TGTGCCAGCTGGCGGGGGGCAGGCGATGAGCAGTTCTTC. Translation: CASWRGAGDEQFF.

This clonotype occurred a few times. The chain joins TRBV28 to TRBJ1-1; TRBD1 might be the D (5 bases). Germline CDR1 MDHEN, CDR2 SYDVKM. The CDR3 loop spans 15 amino acids. Trimming removed 2 bases at V and 0 bases at J, with 10 bases between. The CDR3 coding sequence is TGTGCCAGCAGTTTAGGGGCATCGGTGAACACTGAAGCTTTCTTT. Its translation is CASSLGASVNTEAFF. The full variable domain, with the rest looked up from reference TRBV28 and TRBJ1-1, is DVKVTQSSRYLVKRTGEKVFLECVQDMDHENMFWYRQDPGLGLRLIYFSYDVKMKEKGDIPEGYSVSREKKERFSLILESASTNQTSMYLCASSLGASVNTEAFFGQGTRLTVV.

This clonotype showed up just a few times. CDR3 residues: CASSSRGQVPETQYF. DNA of the CDR3: TGTGCCAGCAGCTCCAGGGGGCAAGTGCCCGAGACCCAGTACTTC. This rearrangement joins TRBV7-2 to TRBJ2-5; 8 bases are shared with TRBD1. The CDR3 is 15 residues long. Trimming took 4 bases from V and 5 from J; bases not matched to a gene: 9. Germline CDR1 and CDR2: SGHTA and FQGNSA.

This clonotype was counted between two and nine times. The DNA for the CDR3 is TGTGCCAGCAGCCAAGTTGAAGCAGTTCCTAACTATGGCTACACCTTC. Translating gives CASSQVEAVPNYGYTF. The gene calls are TRBV4-2 and TRBJ1-2, with D unresolved. This CDR3 spans 16 amino acids. From germline, CDR1 is LGHNA and CDR2 YNFKEQ. V gave up 1 base and J gave up 0 bases, with 12 bases separating them.

This chain links TRBV5-6 with TRBJ2-6; possibly TRBD2 for D (5 bases). Germline V lookup: CDR1 SGHDT, CDR2 YYEEEE. The CDR3 length is 15 residues. V was clipped by 0 bases and J by 4 bases, with 8 bases between them. Here the CDR3 DNA reads TGTGCCAGCAGCTTGGGAGGGTACGGGGCCAACGTCCTGACTTTC. It is translated as CASSLGGYGANVLTF.

The CDR3, as DNA: TGTGCCACCCAAGATGGTGGGGGCACAGATACGCAGTATTTT. Protein sequence: CATQDGGGTDTQYF. This chain connects TRBV6-2 or TRBV6-3 to TRBJ2-3, with unresolved D. The germline V gene encodes CDR1 MNHEY and CDR2 SVGEGT. V lost 10 bases to trimming and J lost 1 base, with 15 bases between them. CDR3 size: 14 residues.

This clonotype was observed a few times. The chain is built from TRBV27 and TRBJ1-2; 8 positions agree with TRBD1. Germline assignment: CDR1 MNHEY and CDR2 SMNVEV (reference sequence). The CDR3 runs 15 residues. Trimming took 5 bases from V and 3 from J; bases not matched to a gene: 8. The CDR3 region is CASSPRGREYYGYTF. CDR3 DNA sequence: TGTGCCAGCAGTCCCAGGGGGCGCGAATACTATGGCTACACCTTC.